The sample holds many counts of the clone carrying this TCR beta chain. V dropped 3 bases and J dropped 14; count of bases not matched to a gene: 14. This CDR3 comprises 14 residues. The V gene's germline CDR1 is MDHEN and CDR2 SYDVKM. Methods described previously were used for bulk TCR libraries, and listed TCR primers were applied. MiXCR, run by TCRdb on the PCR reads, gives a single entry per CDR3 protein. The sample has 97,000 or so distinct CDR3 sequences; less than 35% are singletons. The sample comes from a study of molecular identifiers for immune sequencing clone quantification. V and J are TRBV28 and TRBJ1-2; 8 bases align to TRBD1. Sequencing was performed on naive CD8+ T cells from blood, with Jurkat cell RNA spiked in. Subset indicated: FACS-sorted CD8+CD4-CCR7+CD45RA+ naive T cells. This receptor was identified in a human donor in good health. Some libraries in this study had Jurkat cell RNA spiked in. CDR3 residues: CASSLGSTGATNTF. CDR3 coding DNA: TGTGCCAGCAGTTTGGGATCGACAGGGGCGACTAATACCTTC.